This T cell receptor beta chain was profiled in a study of metastatic and nonmetastatic thyroid tumors. The study, taken as a whole, reports: The reported finding was significantly higher TCR beta diversity in malignant thyroid tumors relative to benign nodules, in blood and tumor.

From the PCR reads, TCRdb re-called clones with MiXCR. The sample includes about 49,000 clones, roughly 4% of them seen just once. Until they underwent thyroid surgery, no patient had received any treatment. This CDR3 region has 13 residues. Germline CDR1 and CDR2: SGHRS and YFSETQ. V lost 4 bases to trimming and J lost 0 bases, with 8 bases between them. This clone is judged medium-sized. Its antigen is unidentified. The chain joins TRBV5-1 to TRBJ2-7; D unclear. The sequencing input was blood. The TCR sequence derives from a female donor with papillary thyroid cancer or a benign thyroid nodule (not recorded which). Some clones in this sample may be carry-over from other donors' samples. The CDR3 DNA sequence: TGCGCCAGCAGCCCCTTGACCTCCTACGAGCAGTACTTC. This translates into CASSPLTSYEQYF.